The 25 T cell receptor gamma chains presented below share a single source sample, sequenced in a study of gammadelta T cells in human blood. TCRdb re-processed the RT-PCR reads using CATT. In the table there are about 200 gamma-chain clones, 30% to 35% of which are singletons. Sequenced material: non-Vgamma9Vdelta2 gamma-delta T cells from cord blood. The source of these receptors is a newborn.

As to this clone: A far larger clone lies a single base away; this is likely a read error. J is TRGJP2 and V is TRGV8. TCRdb carries no J gene annotation; the J gene was assigned here by matching the DNA with germline. Germline assignment: CDR1 VENAVY and CDR2 YDSYNSRV. This CDR3 spans 16 amino acids. V was clipped by 4 bases and J by 6 bases; unmatched bases: 14. CDR3 sequence (DNA): TGTGCCACCTGGGACCAACCGGTAGGGGGTGATTGGATCAAGACGTTT. This gives the protein CATWDQPVGGDWIKTF.

This clone was detected only a few times. With a far larger clone one base away, a read error is the likely cause. The genes are TRGV2 and TRGJ1 or TRGJ2. Germline values: CDR1 EGSNGY, CDR2 YDSYNSKV. CDR3 length: 12 amino acids. In DNA form, the CDR3 reads TGTGCCACCTGGGGCGGGCCTAGGAAGAAACTCTTT. Translation gives CATWGGPRKKLF.

Details on this clone: A read error is the likely source, as a far larger clone sits one nucleotide away. Other DNA sequences in the sample encode the same CDR3. The rearrangement uses TRGV10 and TRGJ1 or TRGJ2. Being an ORF, TRGV10 has a function that is uncertain. The CDR3 is made up of 13 amino acids. With 8 bases clipped from V and 4 bases from J, the junction kept 9 bases outside the gene matches. CDR3 coding DNA: TGTGCTGCGTGGGACCCCAACTATTATAAGAAACTCTTT. This encodes CAAWDPNYYKKLF.

Points on this clone: The likely explanation is a read error, given a far larger clone one base away. This CDR3 is also generated by other DNA sequences in the sample. The chain combines TRGV5 with TRGJ1 or TRGJ2. TCRdb gives no J gene; it was assigned here by matching the DNA to germline. The CDR3 consists of 11 residues. From germline, CDR1 is VINAFY and CDR2 YDVSNSKD. The CDR3 bases are TGTGCCACTTGGGACGTTTATAAGAAACTCTTT. Encoded protein: CATWDVYKKLF.

This clone counts as large. This sequence joins TRGV4 and TRGJ1 or TRGJ2. The CDR3 sequence is 12 residues long. Germline CDR1 EGSTGY, CDR2 YDSYTSSV. Trimming took 1 base from V and 6 from J; bases not matched to a gene: 3. The CDR3 DNA reads as TGTGCCACCTGGGATGGTTTTTATAAGAAACTCTTT. Protein sequence: CATWDGFYKKLF.

With regard to this clone: The TCRdb protein comes from a much larger clone and disagrees with this DNA's translation at residue 4, likely due to a read error; the protein given here is derived from the DNA. The V call is TRGV4, the J call TRGJ1 or TRGJ2. In the absence of a J gene in TCRdb, the DNA was matched to germline to assign it here. CDR3 length: 12 amino acids. The V gene's germline CDR1 is EGSTGY and CDR2 YDSYTSSV. CDR3 loop: CATRDGFEKKLF. The CDR3 DNA reads as TGTGCCACCAGGGATGGGTTTGAAAAGAAACTCTTT.

As regards this clone: This likely stems from a read error, as it lies one base from a far larger clone. No DNA is shown, since the ends of the CDR3 on it are uncertain; the CDR3 is the one TCRdb lists. The V gene corresponds to TRGV5P; no J gene was called. TRGV5P is labeled a pseudogene. From its first to its last residue, the CDR3 has 30 amino acids. CDR3 in amino acids: CATWGIIIRNSLVVEQHLLSQVSIGRIQHF.

With respect to this clone: Since a far larger clone is one base different, this is likely a read error. The chain combines TRGV2 with TRGJ1 or TRGJ2. TCRdb supplies no J gene; here it was assigned by aligning the nucleotide sequence to germline. The CDR3 totals 12 residues. Germline assignment: CDR1 EGSNGY and CDR2 YDSYNSKV. V was clipped by 0 bases and J by 10 bases; unmatched bases: 6. The CDR3 loop reads CATWDGFEKKLF. The CDR3 region has the DNA TGTGCCACCTGGGACGGGTTTGAAAAGAAACTCTTT.

Points on this clone: A far larger clone is off by one base, so a read error is likely. The chain links TRGV2 to TRGJ1 or TRGJ2. The CDR3 length is 11 residues. Germline V gives CDR1 EGSNGY, CDR2 YDSYNSKV. CDR3 in amino acids: CASWDVYKKLF. CDR3 nucleotides: TGTGCCTCCTGGGACGTTTATAAGAAACTCTTT.

This clone came up a few times. A much larger clone lies one base from this, so it may be a read error. This sequence joins TRGV4 and TRGJ1 or TRGJ2. Per the germline V gene, CDR1 is EGSTGY and CDR2 is YDSYTSSV. The CDR3 has 10 residues. The CDR3 protein is CAPWHYKKLF. CDR3 bases: TGTGCCCCCTGGCATTATAAGAAACTCTTT.

This clone is judged hyperexpanded (1% or more). It is unclear where the CDR3 begins or ends on the DNA, so no DNA is shown, and the CDR3 is as TCRdb lists it. The same CDR3 can be traced to other DNA sequences in this sample. The V gene is listed as TRGV8; no J gene was called. Including both end residues, the CDR3 is 28 amino acids long. Germline V CDR1 and CDR2: VENAVY, YDSYNSRV. The CDR3 is CATWVIRNSLAVEQHLLSQVSIGRIQHF.

Concerning this clone itself: A read error is the likely source, as a far larger clone sits one nucleotide away. V gene TRGV4 combines with J gene TRGJ1 or TRGJ2. V was pared by 5 bases and J by 1 base, with 8 bases of the junction left unmatched. Per germline, CDR1 EGSTGY and CDR2 YDSYTSSV. The CDR3 length is 14 residues. CDR3 in DNA: TGTGCCACCTGGGGGGGCGATAATTATTATAAGAAACTCTTT. As protein: CATWGGDNYYKKLF.

This clone appeared a few times. One base separates it from a far larger clone, so it is likely a read error. This rearrangement joins TRGV2 to TRGJ1 or TRGJ2. The germline V gene encodes CDR1 EGSNGY and CDR2 YDSYNSKV. The CDR3 totals 12 residues. The CDR3, as DNA: TGCGCCACCTGGGACGGGCCTAGGAAGAAACTCTTT. It specifies CATWDGPRKKLF.

This clone counts as hyperexpanded. The V gene is TRGV2, the J gene TRGJ1 or TRGJ2. CDR1 and CDR2 from the germline V gene are EGSNGY and YDSYNSKV. V was pared by 0 bases and J by 10 bases, with 6 bases of the junction left unmatched. The CDR3 length is 12 residues. The CDR3 DNA sequence: TGTGCCACCTGGGACGGGCCTAGGAAGAAACTCTTT. Protein product: CATWDGPRKKLF.

Relative to its sample, this clone is medium-sized (0.01 to 0.1%). This chain uses TRGV2 with TRGJP2. The CDR3 has 11 amino acids. The junction had 10 bases not matched to a gene; V was cut back by 10 bases and J by 11 bases. CDR1 EGSNGY and CDR2 YDSYNSKV come from the germline V gene. CDR3 sequence reads: CATFWGWIKTF. In DNA, the CDR3 is TGTGCCACTTTTTGGGGGTGGATCAAGACGTTT.

This clone is large (0.1 to 1%). This chain links TRGV4 with TRGJP1. V was clipped by 3 bases and J by 2 bases; unmatched bases: 0. The CDR3 length is 13 residues. Germline assignment: CDR1 EGSTGY and CDR2 YDSYTSSV. The CDR3 bases are TGTGCCACCTGGGATACCACTGGTTGGTTCAAGATATTT. Encoded protein: CATWDTTGWFKIF.

Notes on this clone: It differs at one base from a far larger clone, so likely a read error. The chain carries TRGV4 and TRGJ1 or TRGJ2. CDR1 EGSTGY and CDR2 YDSYTSSV come from the germline V gene. V gave up 5 bases and J gave up 0 bases; unmatched junction bases: 7. The CDR3 loop spans 14 amino acids. The CDR3 DNA reads as TGTGCCACCTGGGGTGGCGAGAATTATTATAAGAAACTCTTT. Translating gives CATWGGENYYKKLF.

This clone is judged large. The same CDR3 also results from other DNA sequences found in this sample. This chain links TRGV4 with TRGJP. This CDR3 has 15 residues. Losses at the gene ends were 3 bases for V and 7 bases for J; bases not matched to a gene: 3. The V gene's germline CDR1 is EGSTGY and CDR2 YDSYTSSV. For the CDR3, the DNA is TGTGCCACCTGGGATTTGGAGTTGGGCAAAAAAATCAAGGTATTT. Protein product: CATWDLELGKKIKVF.

This clone was counted once. TCRdb pairs this DNA with a much larger clone's protein that differs at residue 9, likely a read error; the protein shown was translated from the DNA. Other DNA sequences in this specimen translate into the identical CDR3. The V gene is TRGV10, but the J gene lacks a call. TRGV10 is an ORF; its function is uncertain. The CDR3 loop spans 11 amino acids. This CDR3 reads CAACCYYKNLF. The CDR3 coding sequence is TGTGCTGCGTGCTGCTATTATAAGAATCTCTTT.

Remarks on this clone: A far bigger clonotype differs at one base, so this is likely a read error. J is TRGJ1 or TRGJ2 and V is TRGV10. TCRdb leaves out the J gene; it was filled in here by matching the DNA to germline. TRGV10 falls under the ORF class, with uncertain function. The CDR3 consists of 10 residues. The ends lost 9 bases at V and 7 bases at J; junction bases unmatched: 4. The chain's CDR3 is CAACNYKKLF. Written as DNA, the CDR3 is TGTGCTGCGTGTAACTATAAGAAACTCTTT.

The sample holds one count of this clone. With only one base between it and a far larger clone, this is likely a read error. No DNA is shown, since the ends of the CDR3 on it are uncertain; the CDR3 is the one TCRdb lists. The V gene call is TRGV5P, and the J gene call is absent. TRGV5P is given as a pseudogene. The CDR3 contains 30 residues when both ends are counted. This chain's CDR3 is CATWGIIIRNALAVEQHLLSQVSIGRIQHF.

Of note for this clone: TCRdb's protein, taken from a much larger clone, differs from this DNA's translation at residue 8, likely owing to a read error; the protein displayed comes from the DNA. This chain uses TRGV5 with TRGJ1 or TRGJ2. Assignment of the J gene here rests on matching the DNA to germline, because TCRdb gives none. Germline values: CDR1 VINAFY, CDR2 YDVSNSKD. CDR3 length equals 11 residues. As DNA, the CDR3 is TGTGCCACCTGGGACGTTTATGAGAAACTCTTT. Translated, it gives CATWDVYEKLF.

This clone was found a few times. A far larger clone differs by one base, so this is likely a read error. V and J are TRGV5 and TRGJ1 or TRGJ2. The CDR3 covers 12 residues. CDR1 and CDR2 from the germline V gene are VINAFY and YDVSNSKD. The CDR3 DNA is TGTGCCCCCTGGGCCCTAGATTATAAGAAACTCTTT. Its translation is CAPWALDYKKLF.

Details on this clone: A far bigger clonotype differs at one base, so this is likely a read error. The V gene reported is TRGV5; the J gene is uncalled. This CDR3 comprises 12 residues. CDR1 is VINAFY and CDR2 is YDVSNSKD in the germline V gene. The DNA of the CDR3 is TGTGCCACCTGGGCCCTAGATTATAAGGAACTCTTT. It specifies CATWALDYKELF.

As concerns this clone: A read error likely explains this, since a far larger clone differs by one base. This sample includes further DNA sequences coding for the same CDR3. This chain links TRGV5 with TRGJ1 or TRGJ2. The germline V gene encodes CDR1 VINAFY and CDR2 YDVSNSKD. This CDR3 contains 12 residues. The CDR3 region has the DNA TGTGCCACCTGGGCCCTAGATTACAAGAAACTCTTT. Its protein product is CATWALDYKKLF.